These 10 T cell receptor beta chains share one sample of origin, sequenced in a study of blood T cell repertoires in COVID-19. Sequenced by immunoSEQ multiplex PCR; TCRdb stores in-frame clones only, minus some. The table lists roughly 250,000 clones, about 86% of them singletons, with more than 8% in the top ten. Source material: peripheral blood. These receptors originate from a woman over 75 with acute or convalescent COVID-19.

This chain uses TRBV3-1 (or the pseudogene TRBV3-2) with TRBJ2-2, with TRBD2 matching 10 bases. V was pared by 6 bases and J by 3 bases, with 16 bases of the junction left unmatched. The CDR3 covers 19 residues. Germline V lookup: CDR1 LGHDT, CDR2 YNNKEL (reference sequence). The CDR3 nucleotides are TGTGCCAGCAGACCCTTCCCTCAGCGGGGGGGCCGGGACACCGGGGAGCTGTTTTTT. Encoded protein: CASRPFPQRGGRDTGELFF.

This clone came up a few times. V and J are TRBV12-3 or TRBV12-4 and TRBJ1-1; D is uncertain. The CDR3 is 13 residues long. Trimming cost V 9 bases and J 0 bases, with 11 bases left between them. The CDR3 nucleotides are TGTGCCAGTAAACAAAGATTGAACACTGAAGCTTTCTTT. The encoded protein is CASKQRLNTEAFF.

This rearrangement joins TRBV11-2 to TRBJ2-6, with 9 bases aligning to TRBD1. V lost 4 bases and J lost 1; bases outside the gene matches: 5. In germline, CDR1 is SGHAT, CDR2 FQNNGV. The CDR3 length is 17 residues. Here the CDR3 DNA reads TGTGCCAGCAGCTCGACGACAGGGGGATCTGGGGCCAACGTCCTGACTTTC. Its protein is CASSSTTGGSGANVLTF. Full variable domain (missing parts from reference TRBV11-2 and TRBJ2-6): EAGVAQSPRYKIIEKRQSVAFWCNPISGHATLYWYQQILGQGPKLLIQFQNNGVVDDSQLPKDRFSAERLKGVDSTLKIQPAKLEDSAVYLCASSSTTGGSGANVLTFGAGSRLTVL.

This chain links TRBV24-1 with TRBJ2-3; D is possibly TRBD2 (7 bases). V lost 8 bases and J 3 bases, leaving 17 bases between the germline ends. CDR3 size: 15 residues. Germline CDR1 KGHDR, CDR2 SFDVKD. This chain's CDR3 is CATTAGGGGTDTQYF. The DNA of the CDR3 is TGTGCCACCACAGCAGGAGGGGGAGGGACAGATACGCAGTATTTT.

This sequence joins TRBV9 and TRBJ2-1; D is undetermined. This CDR3 comprises 13 residues. Germline-derived CDR1 and CDR2 are SGDLS and YYNGEE. V dropped 0 bases and J dropped 3 bases, with 4 bases sitting between them. The CDR3 DNA sequence: TGTGCCAGCAGCGTAGCAGTCTACAATGAGCAGTTCTTC. Amino acids: CASSVAVYNEQFF.

The V and J genes are TRBV2 and TRBJ2-7; 7 bases align to TRBD1. Losses at the gene ends were 8 bases for V and 7 bases for J; bases not matched to a gene: 8. This CDR3 has 12 amino acids. The germline V gene encodes CDR1 SNHLY and CDR2 FYNNEI. The DNA for the CDR3 is TGTGCCAGCCGGGACAGCCTCAAAGAGCAGTACTTC. Translating it yields CASRDSLKEQYF.

The chain uses TRBV5-1 and TRBJ2-7, with 7 bases matching TRBD1. There are 17 residues in the CDR3. Germline values: CDR1 SGHRS, CDR2 YFSETQ. The V and J ends lost 8 bases and 3 bases, in that order; junction bases with no gene match: 20. The chain's CDR3 is CARTNSPRTPGGYEQYF. As DNA, the CDR3 is TGCGCCAGAACCAATTCGCCCCGGACACCAGGGGGCTACGAGCAGTACTTC.

V gene TRBV6-5 combines with J gene TRBJ1-1; 8 nucleotides agree with TRBD1. Germline V CDR1 and CDR2: MNHEY, SVGAGI. This CDR3 is built from 14 residues. The V segment lost 4 bases and the J segment 0 bases; nucleotides outside the gene matches: 1. CDR3 sequence reads: CASSWTGLNTEAFF. As DNA, the CDR3 is TGTGCCAGCAGTTGGACAGGGTTGAACACTGAAGCTTTCTTT.

The rearrangement joins TRBV4-1 to TRBJ1-6; D not resolved. This CDR3 comprises 16 residues. Germline CDR1 MGHRA, CDR2 YSYEKL. V was clipped by 4 bases and J by 8 bases, with 18 bases between them. In DNA form, the CDR3 reads TGCGCCAGCAGCCTCGTACGGACTCCAACCCATTCACCCCTCCACTTT. Protein product: CASSLVRTPTHSPLHF.

The V and J genes are TRBV5-5 and TRBJ2-3, with TRBD2 identical over 9 bases. With V trimmed by 0 bases and J by 0 bases, 11 bases remained unmatched. CDR1 is SGHKS and CDR2 is YYEKEE in the germline V gene (reference sequence). The CDR3 contains 19 residues. The CDR3 spells CASSLDGAGGRPSTDTQYF. The CDR3, as DNA: TGTGCCAGCAGCTTGGACGGAGCGGGGGGCAGACCTAGCACAGATACGCAGTATTTT.